These T cell receptor beta chains were read from a single sample in a study of cytomegalovirus exposure and HLA in healthy donors. TCRdb keeps only in-frame clones here, not all; method: immunoSEQ multiplex PCR. The table shows tens of thousands of clones, with around 80% occurring only once. The sequencing sample was made of PBMCs. Receptor source: a woman in her thirties in good health and CMV-seronegative. The conserved cysteine and the conserved F or W are not part of the CDR3 here. Clone size is given for some rows only: seen once, a few or many times, or a class if the clone is expanded.

v_call | clone_size | cdr3_aa
TRBV7-6 | . | ASSLGQGNYGYT
TRBV6-1 | . | ASSVTNYGYT
TRBV5-1 | few | ASRAGGGDYNEQF
TRBV6-5 | once | ASSYGQTYEQY
TRBV19 | . | ASSIDRGRGRGTEAF
TRBV7-4 | . | ASSCCDRGLTEAF
TRBV11-2 | . | ASSLGGAGISYEQY
TRBV28 | . | ASSPGQFNEKLF
TRBV5-4 | once | ATQLSPRGGEKLF
TRBV9 | . | ASSVGPRTGPLH
TRBV6-1 | . | ASSEALVDRGG
TRBV1 | . | TSSQDDRGETQY
TRBV2 | . | ASRPGGGNQPQH
TRBV27 | . | ASTPSAGHGYT
TRBV15 | . | ATSRAYSTNEKLF
TRBV6-5 | . | ASTVVQGSNQPQH
TRBV11-3 | . | ASRPGQGAVEAF
TRBV5-6 | . | ASSPVRGRYTGELF
TRBV6-6 | . | ASSTDYGYT
TRBV28 | . | ASSSGVATVNYGYT
TRBV5-8 | . | ASSFSGQTEQC
TRBV19 | . | ASSIGAGQETQY
TRBV7-8 | few | ASSSRDTKKNSPLH
TRBV11-2 | . | ASRDYRTGLTDTQY
TRBV19 | . | ASSIEGTSGSYNEQF
TRBV11-2 | . | ASSPGTGVEKLF
TRBV10-1 | . | ASRGGGNSPLH
TRBV5-6 | . | ASSFGGREQY
TRBV27 | . | ASNRRGQMNTEAF
TRBV5-6 | . | ASSYPTSGGTDTQY
TRBV5-1 | . | ASRAGDKQVTEAF
TRBV25-1 | once | ASSDRRQGGNSPLH
TRBV15 | . | ATSRYGTGNSNQPQH
TRBV7-9 | . | ASSLVASAEAF
TRBV27 | . | ASSFQLAGPGELF
TRBV7-8 | . | ASSRSSYNSPLH
TRBV7-2 | . | ASSLAGALYNEQF
TRBV11-2 | . | ASSLFGGDYNEQF
TRBV4-3 | . | ASSQDHFSYEQY
TRBV28 | . | ASREGYEQY
TRBV6-5 | . | ASSYRTGTRGQLF
TRBV5-1 | . | ASSLGEYGYT
TRBV5-1 | . | ASSSSGGADSYNEQF